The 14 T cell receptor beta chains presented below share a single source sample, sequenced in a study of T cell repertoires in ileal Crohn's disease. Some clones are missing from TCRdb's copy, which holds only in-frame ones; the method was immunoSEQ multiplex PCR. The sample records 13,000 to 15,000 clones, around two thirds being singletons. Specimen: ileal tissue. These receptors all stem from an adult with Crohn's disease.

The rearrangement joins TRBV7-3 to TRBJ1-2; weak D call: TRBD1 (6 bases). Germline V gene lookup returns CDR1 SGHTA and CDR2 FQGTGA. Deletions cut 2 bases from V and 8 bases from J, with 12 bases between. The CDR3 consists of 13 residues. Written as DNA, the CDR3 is TGTGCCAGCAGCTTAGTGCAGGGGCAAGGCTACACCTTC. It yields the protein CASSLVQGQGYTF.

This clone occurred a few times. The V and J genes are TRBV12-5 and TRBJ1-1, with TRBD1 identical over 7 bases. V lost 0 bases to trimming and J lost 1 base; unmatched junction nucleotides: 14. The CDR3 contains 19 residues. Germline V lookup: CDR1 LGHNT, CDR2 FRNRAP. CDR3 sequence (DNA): TGTGCTAGTGGTTTGGTATATGACAGGGCTTTTGGAGGGAACACTGAAGCTTTCTTT. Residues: CASGLVYDRAFGGNTEAFF.

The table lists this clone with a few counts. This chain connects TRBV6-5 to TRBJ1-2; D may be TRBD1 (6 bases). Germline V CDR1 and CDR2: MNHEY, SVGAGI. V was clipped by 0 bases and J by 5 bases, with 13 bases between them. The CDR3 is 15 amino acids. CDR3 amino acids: CASSYSHRAEYGYTF. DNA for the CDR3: TGTGCCAGCAGTTACTCACACAGGGCAGAATATGGCTACACCTTC.

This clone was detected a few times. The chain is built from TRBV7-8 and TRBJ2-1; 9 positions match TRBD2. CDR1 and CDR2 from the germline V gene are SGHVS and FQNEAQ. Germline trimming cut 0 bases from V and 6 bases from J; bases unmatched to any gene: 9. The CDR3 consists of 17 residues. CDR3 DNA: TGTGCCAGCAGCTTAGCCCACCGGACTAGCGAGCGCAATGAGCAGTTCTTC. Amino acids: CASSLAHRTSERNEQFF.

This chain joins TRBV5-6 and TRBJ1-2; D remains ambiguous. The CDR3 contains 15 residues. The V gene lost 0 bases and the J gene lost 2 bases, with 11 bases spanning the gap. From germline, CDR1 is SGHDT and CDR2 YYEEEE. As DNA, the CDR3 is TGTGCCAGCAGCTTGGTTGTAGCTCTAAACTATGGCTACACCTTC. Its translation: CASSLVVALNYGYTF.

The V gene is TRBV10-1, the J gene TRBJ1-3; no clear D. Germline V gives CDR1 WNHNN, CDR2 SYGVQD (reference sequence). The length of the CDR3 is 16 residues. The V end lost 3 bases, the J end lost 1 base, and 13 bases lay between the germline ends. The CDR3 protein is CASSEGGLYSGNTIYF. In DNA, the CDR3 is TGCGCCAGCAGTGAAGGAGGGCTTTATTCTGGAAACACCATATATTTT.

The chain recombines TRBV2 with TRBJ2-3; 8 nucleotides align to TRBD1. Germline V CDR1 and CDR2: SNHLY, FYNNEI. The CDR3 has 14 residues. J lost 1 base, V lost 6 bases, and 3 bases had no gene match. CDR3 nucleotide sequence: TGTGCCAGCAGCAGGGGGCCCGGCACAGATACGCAGTATTTT. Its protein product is CASSRGPGTDTQYF.

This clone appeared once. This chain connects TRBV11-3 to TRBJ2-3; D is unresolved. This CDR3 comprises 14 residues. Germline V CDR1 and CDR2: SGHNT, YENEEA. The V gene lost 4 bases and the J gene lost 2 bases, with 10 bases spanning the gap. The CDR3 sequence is CASSSIGTTDTQYF. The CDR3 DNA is TGTGCCAGCAGCTCCATAGGAACCACAGATACGCAGTATTTT. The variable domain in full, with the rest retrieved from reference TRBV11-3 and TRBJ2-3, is EAGVVQSPRYKIIEKKQPVAFWCNPISGHNTLYWYLQNLGQGPELLIRYENEEAVDDSQLPKDRFSAERLKGVDSTLKIQPAELGDSAVYLCASSSIGTTDTQYFGPGTRLTVL.

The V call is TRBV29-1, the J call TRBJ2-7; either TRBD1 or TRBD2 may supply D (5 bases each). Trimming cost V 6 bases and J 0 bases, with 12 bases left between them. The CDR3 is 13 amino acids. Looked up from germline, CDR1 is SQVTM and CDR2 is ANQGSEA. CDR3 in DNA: TGCAGCGTGGGGGACCACAGCTCCTACGAGCAGTACTTC. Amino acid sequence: CSVGDHSSYEQYF.

The CDR3 bases are TGTGCCTGTACCGGGACAGGAGATTACGAGCAGTACTTC. Its translation: CACTGTGDYEQYF. The V gene is TRBV30, the J gene TRBJ2-7, with 8 bases matching TRBD1. Unmatched junction bases numbered 8, after V lost 6 bases and J lost 4 bases. Germline V gene sequence: CDR1 GTSNPN, CDR2 SVGIG (reference sequence). There are 13 residues in the CDR3.

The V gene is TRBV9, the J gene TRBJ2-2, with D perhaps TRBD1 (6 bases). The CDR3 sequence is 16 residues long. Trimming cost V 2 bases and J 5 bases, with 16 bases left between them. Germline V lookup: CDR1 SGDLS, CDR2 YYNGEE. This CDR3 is CASSVPAGAITGELFF. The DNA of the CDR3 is TGTGCCAGCAGCGTCCCGGCAGGGGCTATTACCGGGGAGCTGTTTTTT.

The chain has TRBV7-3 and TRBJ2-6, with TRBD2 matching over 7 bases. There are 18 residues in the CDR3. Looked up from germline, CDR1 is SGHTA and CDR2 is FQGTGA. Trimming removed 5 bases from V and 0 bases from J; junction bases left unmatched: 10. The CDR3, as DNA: TGTGCCAGCAGCCCCCCATGGGGGGGAGGCTCTGGGGCCAACGTCCTGACTTTC. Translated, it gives CASSPPWGGGSGANVLTF.

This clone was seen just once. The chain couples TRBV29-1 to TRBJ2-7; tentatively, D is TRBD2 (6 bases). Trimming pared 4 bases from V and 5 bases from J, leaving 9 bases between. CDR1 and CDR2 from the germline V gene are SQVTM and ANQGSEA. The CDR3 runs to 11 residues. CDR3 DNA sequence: TGCAGCGTTGGGCGGGGTAACGAGCAGTACTTC. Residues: CSVGRGNEQYF.

CDR3 protein: CSVETGASYEQYF. CDR3 DNA: TGCAGCGTTGAAACGGGGGCGTCCTACGAGCAGTACTTC. The chain has TRBV29-1 and TRBJ2-7; TRBD1 or TRBD2 may be the D gene (6 bases each). V was cut by 2 bases and J by 1 base, with 9 bases left in between. The CDR3 consists of 13 residues. Germline CDR1 and CDR2: SQVTM and ANQGSEA.